The clone carrying this TCR beta chain was seen a few times. Its antigen remains unidentified. This entry comes from a study of beta chain features in type 1 diabetes. Investigators reverse transcribed all isolated RNA, so they sequenced expressed TCRB transcripts. TCRdb's table, derived via immunoSEQ multiplex PCR, lists solely in-frame clones and lacks some. The sample carries hundreds of thousands of clones, 30% recorded once. With 5 bases removed from V and 4 bases from J, the gap between germline ends came to 13 bases. The CDR3 runs to 13 residues. The germline gives CDR1 GTSNPN, CDR2 SVGIG (reference sequence). CD4+ naive, central memory, regulatory and stem cell-like memory subsets were isolated by sorting on CD45RO/CCR7/CD25/CD127/CD95/CD27. Once sorted, every population was more than 95% pure. General study findings and limits: Among type 1 diabetes patients, VDJ junctions had fewer insertions and more deletions. Any role of HLA type in TCRB rearrangement remained unresolved here.

The specimen sequenced was naive CD4+ T cells from blood. This TCR came from a man younger than 35 in good health. The rearrangement links TRBV30 to TRBJ2-3; D might be TRBD1 or TRBD2, each matching 6 bases. The CDR3 protein is CAWDRRGADTQYF. CDR3 DNA: TGTGCCTGGGATCGGAGGGGGGCAGATACGCAGTATTTT.